This paragraph covers one TCR beta chain sequence. Under the authors' procedure: By means of reference gene primer amplification, nucleated cell counts were estimated. TCRdb keeps only in-frame clones here, not all; method: immunoSEQ multiplex PCR. V, J and clone size were drawn from that table, and D and trimming were deduced from the DNA. The profile shows approximately 210,000 clones, 92% of them singletons. The CDR3 totals 17 residues. CDR1 and CDR2 (germline): SGHRS, YFSETQ. With 0 bases clipped from V and 2 bases from J, the junction kept 7 bases outside the gene matches. This sample is part of a study of blood T cell repertoires in COVID-19. Across the whole study: COVID-19 samples from acute and convalescent phases originated in the United States, Italy and Spain. PBMCs, B-cell-depleted T cells, or T cells provided the cDNA or gDNA that made up the material.

The sequence was collected from a man under 40 with acute or convalescent COVID-19. The chain couples TRBV5-1 to TRBJ2-2; 7 bases align to TRBD2. The sequenced material came from peripheral blood. CDR3: CASSLEKRGYNTGELFF. Here the CDR3 DNA reads TGCGCCAGCAGCTTGGAAAAGCGGGGCTACAACACCGGGGAGCTGTTTTTT.